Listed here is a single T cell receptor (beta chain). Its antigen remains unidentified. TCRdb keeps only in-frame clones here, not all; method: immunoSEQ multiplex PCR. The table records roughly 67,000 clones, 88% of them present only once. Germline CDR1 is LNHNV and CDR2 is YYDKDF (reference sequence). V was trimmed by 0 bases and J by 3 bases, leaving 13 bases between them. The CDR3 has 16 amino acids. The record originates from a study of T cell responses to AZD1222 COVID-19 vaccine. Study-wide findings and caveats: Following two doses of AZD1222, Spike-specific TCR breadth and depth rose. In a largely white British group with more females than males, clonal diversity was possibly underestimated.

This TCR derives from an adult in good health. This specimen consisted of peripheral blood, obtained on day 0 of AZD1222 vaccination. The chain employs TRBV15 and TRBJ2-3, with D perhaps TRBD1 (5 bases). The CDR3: CATSRDRASWTDTQYF. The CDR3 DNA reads TGTGCCACCAGCAGAGACAGGGCGTCGTGGACAGATACGCAGTATTTT. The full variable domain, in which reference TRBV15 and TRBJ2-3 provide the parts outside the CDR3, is DAMVIQNPRYQVTQFGKPVTLSCSQTLNHNVMYWYQQKSSQAPKLLFHYYDKDFNNEADTPDNFQSRRPNTSFCFLDIRSPGLGDTAMYLCATSRDRASWTDTQYFGPGTRLTVL.